Shown below are 5 T cell receptor beta chains from a single sample sequenced in a study of identical twins. TCRdb recomputed calls from the 5' RACE reads with MiXCR, one row per CDR3 protein. The sample records roughly 1,500,000 distinct CDR3 sequences, more than 30% being singletons. Material for sequencing was cord blood. These receptors all come from a newborn girl in good health.

This clonotype was seen only once. The V call is TRBV3-1, the J call TRBJ2-1, with 8 bases fitting TRBD1. The CDR3 is 15 residues long. Trimming at V came to 3 bases and at J to 3 bases, leaving 4 bases not matched to a gene. Germline loops: CDR1 LGHDT, CDR2 YNNKEL (reference sequence). The CDR3 protein is CASSHRGQDYNEQFF. DNA for the CDR3: TGTGCCAGCAGCCACAGGGGACAGGACTACAATGAGCAGTTCTTC.

As concerns this clonotype: This may arise from a read error, as a much more abundant clone is one base away. V is TRBV6-6 and J is TRBJ2-3; D gene unclear. Germline-derived CDR1 and CDR2 are MNHNY and SVGAGI (reference sequence). Trimming removed 2 bases at V and 5 bases at J, with 11 bases between. This CDR3 has 14 residues. The CDR3 region has the DNA TGTGCCAGCAGTTACGCTGACCGCATAGATACGCAGTATTTT. It encodes CASSYADRIDTQYF.

This clonotype turned up a few times. The V gene is TRBV5-1, the J gene TRBJ1-2; D uncertain. Deletions cut 1 base from V and 3 bases from J, with 7 bases between. The V gene's germline CDR1 is SGHRS and CDR2 YFSETQ. CDR3 length: 13 amino acids. In nucleotides, the CDR3 is TGCGCCAGCAGCTTGCGGGATTACTATGGCTACACCTTC. Its translation is CASSLRDYYGYTF.

The CDR3 nucleotides are TGTGCCAGCAGCAGGCGAACTAGCGGGAGTAGAAATGAGCAGTTCTTC. Amino acid sequence: CASSRRTSGSRNEQFF. The rearrangement joins TRBV14 to TRBJ2-1; 11 bases are a match to TRBD2. J was trimmed by 7 bases and V by 5 bases; bases with no gene match: 10. This CDR3 has 16 residues. CDR1 and CDR2 (germline): SGHDN, FVKESK. The variable domain in full, with the rest retrieved from reference TRBV14 and TRBJ2-1, is EAGVTQFPSHSVIEKGQTVTLRCDPISGHDNLYWYRRVMGKEIKFLLHFVKESKQDESGMPNNRFLAERTGGTYSTLKVQPAELEDSGVYFCASSRRTSGSRNEQFFGPGTRLTVL.

This chain links TRBV10-3 with TRBJ2-2; tentatively, D is TRBD2 (6 bases). Germline CDR1 reads ENHRY; CDR2 reads SYGVKD. V was clipped by 8 bases and J by 2 bases, with 15 bases between them. There are 15 residues in the CDR3. The CDR3 coding sequence is TGTGCCATCGGCCCCGGGAGACCAAACACCGGGGAGCTGTTTTTT. This encodes CAIGPGRPNTGELFF.